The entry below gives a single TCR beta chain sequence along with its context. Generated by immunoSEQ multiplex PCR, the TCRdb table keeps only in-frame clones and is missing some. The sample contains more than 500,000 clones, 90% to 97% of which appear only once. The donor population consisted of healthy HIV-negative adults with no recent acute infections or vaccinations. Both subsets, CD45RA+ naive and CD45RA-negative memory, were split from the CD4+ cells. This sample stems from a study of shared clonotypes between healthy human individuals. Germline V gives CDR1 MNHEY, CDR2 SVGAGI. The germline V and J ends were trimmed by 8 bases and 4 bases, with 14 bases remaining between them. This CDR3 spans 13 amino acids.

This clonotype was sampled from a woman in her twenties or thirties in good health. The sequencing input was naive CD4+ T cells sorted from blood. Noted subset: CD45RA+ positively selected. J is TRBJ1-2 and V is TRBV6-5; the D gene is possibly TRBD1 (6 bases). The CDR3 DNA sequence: TGTGCCAGCCAGGGGTCGCTCGGCTATGGCTACACCTTC. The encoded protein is CASQGSLGYGYTF.